This record looks at one T cell receptor (beta chain) sequence and its context. Germline V gives CDR1 MDHEN, CDR2 SYDVKM. This CDR3 contains 15 residues. V lost 5 bases and J lost 2; bases outside the gene matches: 5. The source of the sample is a study of blood T cell repertoires in COVID-19. Study as a whole: Collection of acute and convalescent COVID-19 samples took place in the United States, Italy and Spain. PBMCs, B-cell-depleted T cells, or T cells provided the cDNA or gDNA that made up the material.

Clones were sequenced by immunoSEQ multiplex PCR, and TCRdb holds only the in-frame ones, with some missing. The table has around 12,000 clones, more than 65% seen once; the top ten hold approximately 44%. The rearrangement uses TRBV28 and TRBJ2-7; 11 nucleotides line up with TRBD1. This TCR was recovered from a man older than 75 with acute or convalescent COVID-19. Material for sequencing was peripheral blood. CDR3 protein: CASSLPGQGAYEQYF. In nucleotides, the CDR3 is TGTGCCAGCAGTCTACCGGGACAGGGGGCCTACGAGCAGTACTTC.